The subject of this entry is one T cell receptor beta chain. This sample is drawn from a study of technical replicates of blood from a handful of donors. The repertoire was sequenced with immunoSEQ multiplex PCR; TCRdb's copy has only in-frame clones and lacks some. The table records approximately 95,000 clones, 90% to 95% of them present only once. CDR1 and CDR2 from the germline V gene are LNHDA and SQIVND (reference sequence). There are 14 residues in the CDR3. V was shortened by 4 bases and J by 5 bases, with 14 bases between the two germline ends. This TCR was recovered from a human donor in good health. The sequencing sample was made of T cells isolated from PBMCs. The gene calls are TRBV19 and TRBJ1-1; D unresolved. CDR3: CASSTQTGGTEAFF. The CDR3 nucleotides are TGTGCCAGTAGTACCCAAACCGGCGGGACTGAAGCTTTCTTT. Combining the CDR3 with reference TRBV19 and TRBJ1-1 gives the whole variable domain DGGITQSPKYLFRKEGQNVTLSCEQNLNHDAMYWYRQDPGQGLRLIYYSQIVNDFQKGDIAEGYSVSREKKESFPLTVTSAQKNPTAFYLCASSTQTGGTEAFFGQGTRLTVV.